This is a list of T cell receptor beta chains from one sample in a study of blood T cell repertoires in COVID-19. Measured with immunoSEQ multiplex PCR; TCRdb has only the in-frame clones, and not every one. The data contain 150,000 to 250,000 clones, roughly 82% of them singletons. Sequences were obtained from PBMCs or T cells enriched from blood (not recorded which). The receptors come from a man aged 40-55 years who had recovered from COVID-19. The CDR3 runs from the conserved cysteine through the conserved F or W. The D gene is left open where the match is weak. Clone size is shown for a subset of rows, as once, few, many or a class of expanded clone.

TRBJ2-7	TRBV9	NA	NA	CASSPSSRAYEQYF	TGTGCCAGCAGCCCCAGCTCCAGGGCCTACGAGCAGTACTTC
TRBJ2-2	TRBV28	NA	TRBD1	CASSGGGQGPNTGELFF	TGTGCCAGCAGTGGGGGGGGACAGGGGCCCAACACCGGGGAGCTGTTTTTT
TRBJ1-2	TRBV27	NA	NA	CASSLDLRIYGYTF	TGTGCCAGCAGTCTCGACCTGCGGATTTATGGCTACACCTTC
TRBJ1-5	TRBV6-2/TRBV6-3	NA	NA	CASSYAQGWQPQHF	TGTGCCAGCAGTTACGCGCAGGGTTGGCAGCCCCAGCATTTT
TRBJ1-2	TRBV24-1	NA	NA	CATSAEGRGYTF	TGTGCCACCAGTGCGGAGGGGAGGGGCTACACCTTC
TRBJ2-3	TRBV19	NA	NA	CASSIKGDTDTQYF	TGTGCCAGTAGTATAAAAGGAGACACAGATACGCAGTATTTT
TRBJ1-5	TRBV27	NA	NA	CASSLRGIGFQPQHF	TGTGCCAGCAGTTTAAGGGGGATCGGTTTTCAGCCCCAGCATTTT
TRBJ2-1	TRBV4-2	NA	NA	CASSQDQRATYNEQFF	TGTGCCAGCAGCCAAGACCAGCGGGCTACCTACAATGAGCAGTTCTTC
TRBJ2-5	TRBV7-9	NA	NA	CASSDRLQETQYF	TGTGCCAGCAGCGACAGACTTCAAGAGACCCAGTACTTC
TRBJ1-3	TRBV28	NA	TRBD1	CASTLETGRNTIYF	TGTGCCAGCACGCTAGAGACAGGGAGAAACACCATATATTTT
TRBJ2-1	TRBV9	NA	TRBD2	CASSVTSGILYNEQFF	TGTGCCAGCAGCGTGACTAGCGGGATTCTCTACAATGAGCAGTTCTTC
TRBJ1-6	TRBV6-1	NA	TRBD1	CASSERGGAGGNSPLHF	TGTGCCAGCAGTGAACGAGGAGGGGCAGGGGGTAATTCACCCCTCCACTTT
TRBJ1-2	TRBV3-1/TRBV3-2	NA	NA	CASSNNGGYTF	TGTGCCAGCAGCAACAACGGGGGCTACACCTTC
TRBJ2-1	TRBV27	few	NA	CASRPTGLHEQFF	TGTGCCAGCAGGCCGACAGGATTGCATGAGCAGTTCTTC
TRBJ2-5	TRBV5-4	once	NA	CASSLAWGGEETQYF	TGTGCCAGCAGCTTGGCATGGGGGGGCGAGGAGACCCAGTACTTC
TRBJ1-2	TRBV7-9	NA	TRBD1	CASSQRDRGLRYTF	TGTGCCAGCAGCCAAAGGGACAGGGGGCTGCGCTACACCTTC
TRBJ2-1	TRBV6-2/TRBV6-3	NA	TRBD2	CASSSPGRGSPIFSSYNEQFF	TGTGCCAGCAGTTCCCCGGGGAGGGGCTCCCCCATATTCAGCTCCTACAATGAGCAGTTCTTC
TRBJ2-5	TRBV28	NA	NA	CASSTQGVRKTQYF	TGTGCCAGCAGTACGCAGGGTGTGCGAAAGACCCAGTACTTC
TRBJ2-1	TRBV20-1	NA	NA	CSASSPSEGSYNEQFF	TGCAGTGCTAGTTCGCCTAGCGAAGGATCCTACAATGAGCAGTTCTTC
TRBJ2-1	TRBV7-9	NA	TRBD2	CASSPALGTSAYNEQFF	TGTGCCAGCAGCCCTGCCCTGGGGACTAGCGCCTACAATGAGCAGTTCTTC
TRBJ2-7	TRBV9	NA	NA	CASSVSPRDSSYEQYF	TGTGCCAGCAGCGTATCCCCGCGGGACAGTTCCTACGAGCAGTACTTC
TRBJ1-1	TRBV7-2	NA	NA	CASSLGHGLNTEAFF	TGTGCCAGCAGCTTAGGGCACGGGTTGAACACTGAAGCTTTCTTT
TRBJ1-5	TRBV29-1	NA	TRBD1	CSAVTGALHSQHF	TGCAGCGCTGTGACAGGGGCCCTCCATTCCCAGCATTTT
TRBJ1-1	TRBV14	once	NA	CASSQDSGTLNTEAFF	TGTGCCAGCAGCCAAGATTCCGGGACATTGAACACTGAAGCTTTCTTT
TRBJ1-3	TRBV7-8	NA	NA	CASSLIVGQGSGNTIYF	TGTGCCAGCAGCTTAATCGTGGGGCAGGGGAGCGGAAACACCATATATTTT
TRBJ2-7	TRBV12-3/TRBV12-4	NA	NA	CASSATSYEQYF	TGTGCCAGCAGTGCGACAAGCTACGAGCAGTACTTC